The 2 T cell receptor beta chains presented below share a single source sample, sequenced in a study of blood T cell repertoires in COVID-19. The method was immunoSEQ multiplex PCR; TCRdb's version includes in-frame clones alone and lacks a portion of them. The profile shows roughly 20,000 clones, roughly 87% of them singletons. Sequenced material: peripheral blood. The receptors derive from a human donor with active COVID-19. The donor label of this sample is uncertain.

This chain joins TRBV6-5 and TRBJ2-7; TRBD2 might be the D (5 bases). The CDR3 has 14 amino acids. V was cut by 2 bases and J by 1 base, with 9 bases left in between. Germline V gene sequence: CDR1 MNHEY, CDR2 SVGAGI. CDR3 residues: CASSYGRGSYEQYF. CDR3 nucleotide sequence: TGTGCCAGCAGTTACGGGCGCGGGTCCTACGAGCAGTACTTC.

On this clone itself: Relative to the germline gene, one junction end is altered; a read error may explain this. The chain employs TRBV7-7 and TRBJ2-5; 13 bases match TRBD2. CDR1 is SSHAT, CDR2 FNYEAQ, per germline (reference sequence). The CDR3 spans 15 residues. CDR3 DNA: TGTGCTAGCAGCTTACTAGCGGGAGGGCCCGAGACCCAGTACTTC. Its protein is CASSLLAGGPETQYF.